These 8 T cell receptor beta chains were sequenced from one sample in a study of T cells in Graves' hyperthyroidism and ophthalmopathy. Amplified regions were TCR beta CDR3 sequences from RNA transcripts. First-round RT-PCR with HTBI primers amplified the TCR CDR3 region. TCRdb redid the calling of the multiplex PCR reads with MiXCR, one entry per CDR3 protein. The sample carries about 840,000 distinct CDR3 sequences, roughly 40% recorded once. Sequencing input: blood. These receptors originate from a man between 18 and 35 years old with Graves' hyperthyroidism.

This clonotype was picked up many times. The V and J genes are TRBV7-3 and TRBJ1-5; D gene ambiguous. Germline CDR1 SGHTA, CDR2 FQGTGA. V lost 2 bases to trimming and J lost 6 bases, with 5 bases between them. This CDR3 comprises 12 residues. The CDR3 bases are TGTGCCAGCAGCTTATTCCGTCAGCCCCAGCATTTT. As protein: CASSLFRQPQHF.

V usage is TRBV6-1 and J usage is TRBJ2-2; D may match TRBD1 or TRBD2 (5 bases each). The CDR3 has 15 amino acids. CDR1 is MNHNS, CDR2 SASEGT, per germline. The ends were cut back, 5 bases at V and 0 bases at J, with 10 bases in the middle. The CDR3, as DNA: TGTGCCAGCAGTCAGCAGGGACCGAACACCGGGGAGCTGTTTTTT. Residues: CASSQQGPNTGELFF.

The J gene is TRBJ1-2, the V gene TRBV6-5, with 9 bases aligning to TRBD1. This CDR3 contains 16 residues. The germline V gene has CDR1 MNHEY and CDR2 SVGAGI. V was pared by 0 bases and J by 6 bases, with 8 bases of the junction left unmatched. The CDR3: CASSYSNLGTGNGYTF. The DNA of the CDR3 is TGTGCCAGCAGTTACTCTAATTTGGGGACAGGGAATGGCTACACCTTC.

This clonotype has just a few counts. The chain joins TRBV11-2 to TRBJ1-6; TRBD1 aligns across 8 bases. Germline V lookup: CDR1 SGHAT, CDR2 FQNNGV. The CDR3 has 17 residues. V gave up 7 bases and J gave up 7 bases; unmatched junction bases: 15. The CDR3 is CASTPWGQGALNSPLHF. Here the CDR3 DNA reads TGTGCCAGCACGCCCTGGGGGCAGGGGGCTTTAAATTCACCCCTCCACTTT.

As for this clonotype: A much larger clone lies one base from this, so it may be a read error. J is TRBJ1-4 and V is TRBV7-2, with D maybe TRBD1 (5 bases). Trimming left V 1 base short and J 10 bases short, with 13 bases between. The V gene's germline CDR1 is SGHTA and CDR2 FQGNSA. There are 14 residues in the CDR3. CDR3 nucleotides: TGTGCCAGCAGCTTAGGGGGCGGTGAGGGAAAACTGTTTTTT. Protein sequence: CASSLGGGEGKLFF.

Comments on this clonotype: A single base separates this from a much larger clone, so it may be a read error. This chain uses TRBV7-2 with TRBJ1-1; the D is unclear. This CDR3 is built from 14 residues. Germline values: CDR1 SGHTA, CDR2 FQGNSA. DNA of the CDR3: TGTGCCAGCAGCACCGGCGGCACGAACACTGAAACTTTCTTT. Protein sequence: CASSTGGTNTETFF.

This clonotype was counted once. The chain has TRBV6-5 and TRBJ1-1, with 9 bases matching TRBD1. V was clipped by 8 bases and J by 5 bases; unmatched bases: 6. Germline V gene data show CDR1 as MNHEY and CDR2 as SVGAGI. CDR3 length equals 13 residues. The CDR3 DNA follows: TGTGCCAGCCTGGGACAGGGTTGGACTGAAGCTTTCTTT. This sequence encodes CASLGQGWTEAFF.

CDR3 nucleotide sequence: TGCAGTGCTAGAGGGTTGGGTGAAGCTTTCTTT. Amino acid sequence: CSARGLGEAFF. The genes are TRBV20-1 and TRBJ1-1, with D unresolved. Germline V CDR1 and CDR2: DFQATT, SNEGSKA (reference sequence). V was cut by 1 base and J by 7 bases, with 7 bases left in between. The CDR3 is made up of 11 amino acids.